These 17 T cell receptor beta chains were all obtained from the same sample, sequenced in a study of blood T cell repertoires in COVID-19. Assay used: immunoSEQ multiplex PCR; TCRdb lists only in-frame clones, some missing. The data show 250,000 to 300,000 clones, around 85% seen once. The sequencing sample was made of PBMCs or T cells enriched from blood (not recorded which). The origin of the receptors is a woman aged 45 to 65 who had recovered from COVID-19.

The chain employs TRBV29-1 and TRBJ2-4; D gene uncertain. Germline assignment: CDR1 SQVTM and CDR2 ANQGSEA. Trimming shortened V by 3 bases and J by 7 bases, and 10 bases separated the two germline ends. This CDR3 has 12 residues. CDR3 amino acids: CSVEADRNIQYF. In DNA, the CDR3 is TGCAGCGTTGAGGCGGATAGGAACATTCAGTACTTC.

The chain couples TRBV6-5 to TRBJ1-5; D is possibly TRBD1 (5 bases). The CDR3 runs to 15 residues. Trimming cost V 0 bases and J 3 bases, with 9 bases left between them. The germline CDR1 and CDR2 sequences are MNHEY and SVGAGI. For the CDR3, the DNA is TGTGCCAGCAGTTACTCGGCAGGGAACAATCAGCCCCAGCATTTT. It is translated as CASSYSAGNNQPQHF.

The DNA for the CDR3 is TGTGCCAGCAGCACCTCCGGTGGGGGGAGTCCCGAAGCTTTCTTT. This sequence encodes CASSTSGGGSPEAFF. The V and J genes are TRBV9 and TRBJ1-1; tentatively, D is TRBD1 (5 bases). CDR3 length: 15 residues. V gave up 4 bases and J gave up 8 bases, with 21 bases separating them. The germline CDR1 and CDR2 sequences are SGDLS and YYNGEE.

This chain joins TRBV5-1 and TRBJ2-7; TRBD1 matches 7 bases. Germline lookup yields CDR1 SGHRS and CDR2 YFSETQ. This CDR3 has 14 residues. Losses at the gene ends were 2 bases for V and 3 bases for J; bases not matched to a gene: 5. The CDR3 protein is CASSLRQGFYEQYF. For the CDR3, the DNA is TGCGCCAGCAGCTTACGACAGGGATTCTACGAGCAGTACTTC.

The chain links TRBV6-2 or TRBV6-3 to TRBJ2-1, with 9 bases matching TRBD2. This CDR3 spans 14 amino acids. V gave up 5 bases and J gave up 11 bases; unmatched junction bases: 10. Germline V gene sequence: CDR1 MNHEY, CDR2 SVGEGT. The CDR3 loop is CASSRDFSGGKQFF. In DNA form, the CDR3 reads TGTGCCAGCAGTCGGGATTTTAGCGGGGGTAAGCAGTTCTTC.

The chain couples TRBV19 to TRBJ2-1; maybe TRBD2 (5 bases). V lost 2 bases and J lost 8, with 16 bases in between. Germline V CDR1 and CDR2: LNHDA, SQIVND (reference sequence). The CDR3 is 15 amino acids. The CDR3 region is CASSIRGSPWDEQFF. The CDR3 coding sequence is TGTGCCAGTAGTATACGGGGATCCCCGTGGGATGAGCAGTTCTTC.

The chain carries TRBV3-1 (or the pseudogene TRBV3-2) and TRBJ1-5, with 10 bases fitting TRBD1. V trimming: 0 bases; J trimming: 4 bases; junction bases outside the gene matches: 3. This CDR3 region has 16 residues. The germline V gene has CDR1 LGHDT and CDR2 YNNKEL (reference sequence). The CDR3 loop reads CASSQDGGQGNQPQHF. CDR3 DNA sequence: TGTGCCAGCAGCCAAGATGGGGGACAGGGGAATCAGCCCCAGCATTTT.

As DNA, the CDR3 is TGCGCCAGCAGCCCCGACATGGTTGATGAAAAACTGTTTTTT. Translating gives CASSPDMVDEKLFF. This rearrangement joins TRBV5-1 to TRBJ1-4; D gene uncertain. V gave up 4 bases and J gave up 6 bases, with 13 bases separating them. The CDR3 consists of 14 residues. Germline V gene data show CDR1 as SGHRS and CDR2 as YFSETQ.

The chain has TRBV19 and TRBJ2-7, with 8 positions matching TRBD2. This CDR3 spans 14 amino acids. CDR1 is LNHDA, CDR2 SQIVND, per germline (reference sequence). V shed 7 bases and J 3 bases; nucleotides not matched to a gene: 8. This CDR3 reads CASTSSGRGYEQYF. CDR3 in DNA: TGTGCCAGTACTTCAAGCGGGAGAGGCTACGAGCAGTACTTC. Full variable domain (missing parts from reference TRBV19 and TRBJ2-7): DGGITQSPKYLFRKEGQNVTLSCEQNLNHDAMYWYRQDPGQGLRLIYYSQIVNDFQKGDIAEGYSVSREKKESFPLTVTSAQKNPTAFYLCASTSSGRGYEQYFGPGTRLTVT.

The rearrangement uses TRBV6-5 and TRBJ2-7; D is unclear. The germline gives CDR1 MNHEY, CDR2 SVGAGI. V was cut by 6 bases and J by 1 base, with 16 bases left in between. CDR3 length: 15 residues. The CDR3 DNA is TGTGCCAGCAGCCCCGTCTGGGCGCAATCCTACGAGCAGTACTTC. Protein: CASSPVWAQSYEQYF.

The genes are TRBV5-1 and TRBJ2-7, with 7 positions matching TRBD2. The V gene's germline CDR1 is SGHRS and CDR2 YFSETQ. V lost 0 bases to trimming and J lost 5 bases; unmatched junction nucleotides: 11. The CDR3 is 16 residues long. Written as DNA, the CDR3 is TGCGCCAGCAGCTTGGGGGCGGGAGTAGTAGGCGACGAGCAGTACTTC. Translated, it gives CASSLGAGVVGDEQYF.

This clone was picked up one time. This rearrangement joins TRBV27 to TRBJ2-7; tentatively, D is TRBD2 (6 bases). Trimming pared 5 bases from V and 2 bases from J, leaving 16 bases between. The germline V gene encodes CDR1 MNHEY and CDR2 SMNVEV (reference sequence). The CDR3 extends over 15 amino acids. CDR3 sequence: CASSPRLGLTYEQYF. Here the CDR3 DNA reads TGTGCCAGCAGTCCACGCTTGGGACTTACCTACGAGCAGTACTTC.

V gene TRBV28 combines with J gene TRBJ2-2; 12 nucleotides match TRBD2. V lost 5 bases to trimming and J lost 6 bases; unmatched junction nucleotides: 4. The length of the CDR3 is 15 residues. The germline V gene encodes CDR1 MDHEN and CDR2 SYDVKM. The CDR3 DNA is TGTGCCAGCAGTACTAGCGGGAGGATTGCCGGGGAGCTGTTTTTT. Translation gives CASSTSGRIAGELFF.

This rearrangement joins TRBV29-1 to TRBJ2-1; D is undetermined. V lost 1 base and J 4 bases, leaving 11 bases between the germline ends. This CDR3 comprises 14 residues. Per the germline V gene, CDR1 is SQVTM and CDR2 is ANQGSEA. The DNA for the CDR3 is TGCAGCGTTGAAGGACTTAGCCTTTACAATGAGCAGTTCTTC. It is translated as CSVEGLSLYNEQFF.

The CDR3 bases are TGTGCCAGCAAGGATAGCTCCAGCCTGCGAAATTCACCCCTCCACTTT. It is translated as CASKDSSSLRNSPLHF. The rearrangement joins TRBV7-2 to TRBJ1-6; no clear D gene. The CDR3 spans 16 residues. Germline V gene data show CDR1 as SGHTA and CDR2 as FQGNSA. The ends were cut back, 7 bases at V and 7 bases at J, with 20 bases in the middle.

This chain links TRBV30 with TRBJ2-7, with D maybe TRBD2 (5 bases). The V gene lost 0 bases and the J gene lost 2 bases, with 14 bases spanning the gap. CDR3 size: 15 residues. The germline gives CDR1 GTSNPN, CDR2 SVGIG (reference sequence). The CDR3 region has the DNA TGTGCCTGGAGTGTACTGACTAAGTGGACCTACGAGCAGTACTTC. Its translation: CAWSVLTKWTYEQYF. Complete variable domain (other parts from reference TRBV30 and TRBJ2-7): SQTIHQWPATLVQPVGSPLSLECTVEGTSNPNLYWYRQAAGRGLQLLFYSVGIGQISSEVPQNLSASRPQDRQFILSSKKLLLSDSGFYLCAWSVLTKWTYEQYFGPGTRLTVT.

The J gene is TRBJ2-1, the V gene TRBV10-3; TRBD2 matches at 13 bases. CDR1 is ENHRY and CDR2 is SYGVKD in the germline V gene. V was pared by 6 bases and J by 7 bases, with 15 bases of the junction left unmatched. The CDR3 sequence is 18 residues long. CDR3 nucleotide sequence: TGTGCCATCAGCAAGATCCCGGGACTAGCGGGAAGAGGAAATGAGCAGTTCTTC. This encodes CAISKIPGLAGRGNEQFF.